This TCR beta chain was profiled in a study of blood T cell repertoires in COVID-19. Turning to the study itself: Both acute and convalescent COVID-19 samples were obtained from the United States, Italy and Spain. T cells, B-cell-depleted T cells, or PBMCs provided the cDNA or gDNA that served as material.

The CDR3 is 12 residues long. In germline, CDR1 is MNHEY, CDR2 SVGEGT. Trimming shortened V by 5 bases and J by 4 bases, and 6 bases separated the two germline ends. Original handling: Nucleated cell number was recorded as an estimate derived from reference gene primer amplification. Using immunoSEQ multiplex PCR, the repertoire was profiled, and TCRdb retains in-frame clones only, with some absent. V, J and clone size reflect that table, while D and trimming were determined from the DNA. The sample holds roughly 190,000 clones, roughly 87% seen once. Sample: peripheral blood. This receptor was identified in a man aged 55 to 70 with active or convalescent COVID-19. The chain carries TRBV6-2 or TRBV6-3 and TRBJ2-1; D possibly corresponds to TRBD1 (5 bases). CDR3 coding DNA: TGTGCCAGCAGTGACAGATACAATGAGCAGTTCTTC. This sequence encodes CASSDRYNEQFF.